This TCR beta chain was identified in a study of blood T cell repertoires in COVID-19 (dated by TCRdb to the early 2020s). Background for the entire study: The collaborator samples originated in the United States, Italy and Spain and spanned the acute and convalescent phases of COVID-19. The prospective study material was composed of cDNA or gDNA derived from T cells, B-cell-depleted T cells, or PBMCs. The repertoires were made available in a free public database intended to serve as a resource for research on the immune response to SARS-CoV-2. Samples were obtained from the ongoing ImmuneRACE study (first 160 participants) and from 1,254 subjects provided by 6 global collaborators. Where available, HLA class I and class II types were taken from metadata supplied by the sample provider and were not determined by assay-based typing. The sample metadata nearly always contained a de-identified subject ID, COVID-19 status, age in years and sex. Deeply sampled blood TCRbeta repertoires from subjects exposed to, actively infected with, or recovered from COVID-19 were included in the dataset.

This clone appeared once. The antigen it binds to is not known. Per-base qualities were not stored, and no clone one base away is much larger. Reading the germline V gene (reference sequence) gives CDR1 MNHEY and CDR2 SMNVEV. Unmatched junction bases come to 9, with V trimmed by 10 bases and J by 6 bases. From its cysteine to its phenylalanine, the CDR3 spans 14 amino acids. Solely the CDR3 DNA is kept, with 42 bases framed from the first base. One collaborating source in Seattle enrolled patients during active infection and followed them longitudinally through the course of disease. Whole blood was collected in K2EDTA tubes by collaborating institutions according to the institutions' own protocols. For TCRbeta analysis, collaborators shipped samples in one of three forms: frozen whole blood, isolated PBMCs, or DNA extracted from either of those sample types. Summary of the overall study and its limitations: Clinical and demographic metadata were provided uncurated, with the amount varying by source and participant.

The immunoSEQ Assay, a bias-controlled multiplex PCR, was used to amplify TCRbeta CDR3 regions from genomic DNA. The original pipeline was this. Within the assay, amplification of reference gene primers was used to estimate how many nucleated cells each sample contained. Sequence reads were collapsed and filtered to measure the absolute abundance of every unique TCRbeta CDR3 rearrangement. For each sample, productive Simpson clonality was calculated as the square root of Simpson's diversity index over productive rearrangements. TCRdb holds this immuneACCESS table with in-frame rearrangements only. Some clones are missing; in checked studies, unresolved V genes explain under half, and the rest has no known cause. The DNA gave D and trimming, while V, J and clone size come from that table. This sample holds 80,000 or so clones; 65% to 90% were observed only once. The top ten clonotypes cover 8.5% to 10% of the sample.

This TCR was recovered from a man between 50 and 59 years old with COVID-19, enrolled during active disease. The V and J genes are TRBV27 and TRBJ2-2; 9 junctional bases match TRBD2. Source material: peripheral blood. The nucleotide sequence reads TGTGCCACCCTACAGGCGGGAGGGCCCGGGGAGCTGTTTTTT. Its translation is CATLQAGGPGELFF.